These T cell receptor beta chains were read from a single sample in a study of response to subunit inactivated influenza vaccine. TCRdb fed the RT-PCR reads into MiXCR, producing one record per CDR3 protein. The repertoire has approximately 290,000 distinct CDR3 sequences, about 20% of them found once; the top ten carry 10%. Sequencing used PBMCs from blood, obtained approximately 22 months after vaccination. All receptors come from a man between 45 and 75 years old who received an inactivated influenza vaccine. Each CDR3 is given with its conserved first and last residue.

CASSPRGINSPLHF,TRBV7-2
CASSTQGAGELFF,TRBV4-2
CSARPGASGGAISYEQYF,TRBV20-1
CASSPGRGNIQYF,TRBV7-8
CASSLPGDYGYTF,TRBV7-2
CASMGDRSAGELFF,TRBV2
CAIPGLAIDTGELFF,TRBV10-3
CASSGGADTDTQYF,TRBV5-1
CASSDPGLAGKETQYF,TRBV12-3/TRBV12-4
CASSQDPHPYNEQFF,TRBV4-3
CASSDTIPGLAEVSEQFF,TRBV2
CASSDPGGSRHTQYF,TRBV7-2
CASSPRQGVGYGYTF,TRBV3-1
CASSLTSGKQETQYF,TRBV11-1
CASSRDTYGYTF,TRBV6-5